The TCR beta chain under discussion was sequenced for a study of tumor-infiltrating lymphocytes in primary liver carcinoma. Study at large: Tumor staging was T1-T3 N0M0; sizes spanned roughly 4.2 to 10 cm across.

This CDR3 region has 13 residues. V lost 10 bases, J lost 8 bases, and 13 bases stayed unmatched. Germline-derived CDR1 and CDR2 are MDHEN and SYDVKM. Starting from about 0.5 ug of total RNA, TCR beta cDNA was produced with a primer in the constant region. Library construction for TCR beta comprised three nested multiplex PCR rounds performed with slightly modified ARM-PCR. Investigators reported that the first two PCR rounds, at roughly 10 cycles each, used TRBV1-TRBV30 forward primers with a C-beta reverse primer. TCRdb recomputed calls from the multiplex PCR reads with MiXCR, one row per CDR3 protein. Of around 100,000 distinct CDR3 sequences listed, 65% to 75% are singletons. Co-extraction yielded RNA and DNA from around 20-30 mg of unsorted bulk tissue. Each sampled tumor had five separate regions taken from it. Study conclusions and caveats: Tumors and blood were compared for top-250-clone fraction, and tumors had the significantly higher value (p = 0.039).

As concerns this clonotype: Its cognate antigen is unknown. A single base separates this from a much larger clone, so it may be a read error.

The specimen was liver tumor tissue from sampling region 2. Subset indicated: tumor region T2, inferior pole. The rearrangement links TRBV28 to TRBJ1-1, with 7 positions matching TRBD1. The receptor's source is a woman aged 55-70 years with primary liver carcinoma and hepatitis B virus infection. The CDR3 sequence: CANKTGVDVEAFF. The DNA for the CDR3 is TGTGCCAACAAAACAGGGGTCGATGTCGAAGCTTTCTTT.